This T cell receptor beta chain was obtained from a study of sequential checkpoint blockade in melanoma. Some clones are missing from TCRdb's copy, which holds only in-frame ones; the method was immunoSEQ multiplex PCR. The table records tens of thousands of clones, nearly 70% of them present only once. Stated treatment: randomized to nivolumab then ipilimumab (arm A) or the reverse (arm B). Patients had received no earlier DNA-damaging chemotherapy. PBMC sorting kept live CD3+CD8+ cells without CD19 or CD56. V trimming: 4 bases; J trimming: 4 bases; junction bases outside the gene matches: 4. The CDR3 sequence is 14 residues long. Germline V gene lookup returns CDR1 SGHVS and CDR2 FNYEAQ.

V gene TRBV7-6 combines with J gene TRBJ1-1, with TRBD1 matching over 9 bases. The sequence was obtained from a human donor with melanoma. Sample: CD8+ T cells sorted from blood (inferred from file names), taken from a patient given nivolumab and ipilimumab in sequence. In nucleotides, the CDR3 is TGTGCCAGCAGCTCCCGGGACAGGGTCACTGAAGCTTTCTTT. Protein sequence: CASSSRDRVTEAFF. Filled out from reference TRBV7-6 and TRBJ1-1, the complete variable domain reads GAGVSQSPRYKVTKRGQDVALRCDPISGHVSLYWYRQALGQGPEFLTYFNYEAQQDKSGLPNDRFSAERPEGSISTLTIQRTEQRDSAMYRCASSSRDRVTEAFFGQGTRLTVV.